The 8 T cell receptor beta chains below were found in one sample sequenced in a study of early T cells in non-severe SARS-CoV-2 infection. TCRdb processed the 5' RACE reads anew with MiXCR; each CDR3 protein has one entry. Counted here are approximately 22,000 distinct CDR3 sequences, roughly 4% occurring once; the ten biggest clones make up 20%. Sample: whole blood. These receptors were taken from an adult who was a healthcare worker with PCR-confirmed SARS-CoV-2 infection or an uninfected control (not recorded which).

A few counts support this clonotype. CDR3 residues: CASSFQGGTEAFF. CDR3 nucleotides: TGTGCCAGCAGCTTCCAGGGGGGCACTGAAGCTTTCTTT. The rearrangement joins TRBV7-9 to TRBJ1-1, with 7 bases aligning to TRBD1. The CDR3 is made up of 13 amino acids. Germline V gives CDR1 SEHNR, CDR2 FQNEAQ (reference sequence). With 3 bases clipped from V and 4 bases from J, the junction kept 2 bases outside the gene matches.

This clonotype was detected many times. The chain couples TRBV5-1 to TRBJ1-1; the D gene is possibly TRBD1 (5 bases). The CDR3 has 15 amino acids. Germline-derived CDR1 and CDR2 are SGHRS and YFSETQ. Trimming took off 0 bases at V and 0 bases at J, with 9 bases between the two ends. CDR3 DNA: TGCGCCAGCAGCTTGGTGAGGGACGTGAACACTGAAGCTTTCTTT. Protein sequence: CASSLVRDVNTEAFF.

The chain combines TRBV12-3 or TRBV12-4 with TRBJ2-6, with D uncertain. V dropped 3 bases and J dropped 1 base, with 7 bases sitting between them. This CDR3 spans 15 amino acids. The CDR3 loop is CASSFELSGANVLTF. CDR3 bases: TGTGCCAGCAGTTTTGAGCTGTCTGGGGCCAACGTCCTGACTTTC.

The chain uses TRBV7-6 and TRBJ2-5; 7 nucleotides match TRBD2. This CDR3 region has 17 residues. V lost 5 bases and J lost 0; bases outside the gene matches: 12. Germline CDR1 SGHVS, CDR2 FNYEAQ. The CDR3 sequence: CASSPGEGRAYQETQYF. Written as DNA, the CDR3 is TGTGCCAGCAGCCCCGGGGAGGGGAGGGCATACCAAGAGACCCAGTACTTC.

This clonotype was counted ten times or more. The rearrangement links TRBV4-2 to TRBJ2-3, with D possibly matching TRBD1 (5 bases). V was clipped by 0 bases and J by 7 bases, with 23 bases between them. The CDR3 is 18 amino acids. Looked up from germline, CDR1 is LGHNA and CDR2 is YNFKEQ. CDR3 nucleotide sequence: TGTGCCAGCAGCCAAGATCGGTGGGGCTCTCGGAGACAATATACGCAGTATTTT. As protein: CASSQDRWGSRRQYTQYF.

The V gene is TRBV28, the J gene TRBJ2-3; the D call may be TRBD1 or TRBD2 (5 bases each). Trimming removed 3 bases from V and 6 bases from J, with 19 bases in between. Per germline, CDR1 MDHEN and CDR2 SYDVKM. The CDR3 is 16 amino acids. CDR3 bases: TGTGCCAGCAGTTTGTTTTGGGGGAGTGGTTCGGATACGCAGTATTTT. Protein product: CASSLFWGSGSDTQYF.

This clonotype occurred many times. J is TRBJ1-6 and V is TRBV4-3, with a possible D match to TRBD1 (6 bases). The V gene lost 1 base and the J gene lost 12 bases, with 16 bases spanning the gap. The CDR3 has 15 residues. CDR1 and CDR2 from the germline V gene are LGHNA and YSLEER. The chain's CDR3 is CASSQGRDKGLPLHF. The CDR3 DNA follows: TGCGCCAGCAGCCAAGGACGGGACAAGGGATTACCCCTCCACTTT.

This clonotype was recorded many times. The V and J genes are TRBV12-3 or TRBV12-4 and TRBJ1-5; possibly TRBD1 for D (5 bases). This CDR3 is built from 15 residues. V dropped 3 bases and J dropped 0 bases, with 9 bases sitting between them. CDR3 DNA: TGTGCCAGCAGTTTGGCCGGGGCTAGCAATCAGCCCCAGCATTTT. Translation: CASSLAGASNQPQHF.